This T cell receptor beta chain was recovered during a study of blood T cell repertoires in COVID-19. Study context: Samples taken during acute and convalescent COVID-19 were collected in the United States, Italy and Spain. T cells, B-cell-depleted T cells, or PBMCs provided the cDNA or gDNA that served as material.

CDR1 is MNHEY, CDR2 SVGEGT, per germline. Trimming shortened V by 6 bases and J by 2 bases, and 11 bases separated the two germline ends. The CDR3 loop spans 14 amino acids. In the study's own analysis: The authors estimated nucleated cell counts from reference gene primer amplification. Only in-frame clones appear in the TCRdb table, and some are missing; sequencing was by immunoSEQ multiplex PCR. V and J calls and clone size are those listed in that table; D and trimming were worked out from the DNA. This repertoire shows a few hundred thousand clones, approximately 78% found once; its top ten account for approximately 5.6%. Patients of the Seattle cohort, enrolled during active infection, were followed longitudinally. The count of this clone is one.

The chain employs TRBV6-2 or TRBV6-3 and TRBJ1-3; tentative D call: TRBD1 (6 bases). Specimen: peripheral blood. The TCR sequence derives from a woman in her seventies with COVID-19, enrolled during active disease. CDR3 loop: CASSRTGTGNTIYF. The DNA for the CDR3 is TGTGCCAGCAGCCGAACAGGGACTGGAAACACCATATATTTT.